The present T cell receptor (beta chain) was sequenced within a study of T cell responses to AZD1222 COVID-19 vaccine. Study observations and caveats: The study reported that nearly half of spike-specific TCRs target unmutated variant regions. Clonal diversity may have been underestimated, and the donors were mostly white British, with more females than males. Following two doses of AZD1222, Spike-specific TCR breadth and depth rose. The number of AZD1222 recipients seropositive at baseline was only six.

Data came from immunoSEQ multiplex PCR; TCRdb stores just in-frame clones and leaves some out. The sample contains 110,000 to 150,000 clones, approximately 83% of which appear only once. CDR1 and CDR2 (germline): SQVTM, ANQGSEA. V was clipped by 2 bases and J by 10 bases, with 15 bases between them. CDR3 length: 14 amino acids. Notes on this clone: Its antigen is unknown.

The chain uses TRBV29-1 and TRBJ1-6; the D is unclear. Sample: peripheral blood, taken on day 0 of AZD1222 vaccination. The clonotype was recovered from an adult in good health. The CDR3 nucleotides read TGCAGCGTTGAATTGGAGGGAACGGGATCACCCCTCCACTTT. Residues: CSVELEGTGSPLHF.